This T cell receptor beta chain is from a study of post-analysis software for immune sequencing data. Study-wide points: When the samples were clustered directly with F measure, those that had been prepared in the same batch showed strong co-clustering.

Unique molecular identifiers had been added to the TCR beta cDNA libraries. TCRdb analysed the PCR reads with MiXCR anew, one entry per CDR3 protein. This sample has hundreds of thousands of distinct CDR3 sequences; around 34% occur once, and the top ten carry more than 4%. As regards this clonotype: Its antigen remains unidentified. Just one base apart from a much larger clone, this may be a read error.

The receptor comes from a girl aged 10-17 years with multiple sclerosis. Sequences were obtained from blood.

Written as DNA, the CDR3 is TGTGCCAGCAGTTTGACAGTAGTTAGCTATGGCTACACCTTC. Residues: CASSLTVVSYGYTF. The chain uses TRBV28 and TRBJ1-2, with D perhaps matching TRBD1 (5 bases). The CDR3 is 14 amino acids. Germline values: CDR1 MDHEN, CDR2 SYDVKM. With 3 bases removed from V and 4 bases from J, the gap between germline ends came to 12 bases.